These 31 T cell receptor beta chains share one sample of origin, sequenced in a study of TIL therapy for anti-PD-1-resistant metastatic lung cancer. Time point: pre-treatment sample, taken before nivolumab and TIL therapy. The libraries were made with immunoSEQ v3. Assay used: immunoSEQ multiplex PCR; TCRdb lists only in-frame clones, some missing. The sample shows approximately 45,000 clones, less than 80% of them seen only once. Source: blood, taken at baseline. Every receptor here comes from a man in his 70s with non-small cell lung cancer.

The gene calls are TRBV28 and TRBJ2-7; 9 bases align to TRBD1. Germline V gene sequence: CDR1 MDHEN, CDR2 SYDVKM. V lost 5 bases to trimming and J lost 5 bases; unmatched junction nucleotides: 10. The CDR3 runs 15 residues. The CDR3 loop is CASSPPGTGRNEQYF. The CDR3 coding sequence is TGTGCCAGCAGTCCACCAGGGACAGGGAGAAACGAGCAGTACTTC.

The V and J genes are TRBV30 and TRBJ2-3; D is perhaps TRBD2 (6 bases). The CDR3 extends over 14 amino acids. V lost 4 bases, J lost 5 bases, and 16 bases lay in between. CDR1 is GTSNPN and CDR2 is SVGIG in the germline V gene (reference sequence). The CDR3 sequence is CAWNPGLPGDTQYF. The CDR3 DNA follows: TGTGCCTGGAACCCGGGACTCCCAGGAGATACGCAGTATTTT.

There are a few counts of this clone. This rearrangement joins TRBV19 to TRBJ1-2; D gene uncertain. The CDR3 covers 14 residues. With 3 bases removed from V and 3 bases from J, the gap between germline ends came to 11 bases. Per the germline V gene, CDR1 is LNHDA and CDR2 is SQIVND (reference sequence). The CDR3 region has the DNA TGTGCCAGTAGTATGAACGCGGGTTACTATGGCTACACCTTC. It translates to CASSMNAGYYGYTF.

V and J are TRBV5-1 and TRBJ2-1, with D unresolved. The V and J ends lost 0 bases and 7 bases respectively, with 17 bases between them. The CDR3 loop spans 16 amino acids. The germline gives CDR1 SGHRS, CDR2 YFSETQ. DNA of the CDR3: TGCGCCAGCAGCTTGGAAATTAGTCGCCCTAGAAATGAGCAGTTCTTC. This gives the protein CASSLEISRPRNEQFF.

The chain uses TRBV19 and TRBJ1-6; perhaps TRBD1 as D (5 bases). V lost 4 bases and J lost 5, with 12 bases in between. Per germline, CDR1 LNHDA and CDR2 SQIVND (reference sequence). The CDR3 covers 15 residues. The CDR3 is CASSRAGVNNSPLHF. The CDR3 DNA reads TGTGCCAGTAGTAGAGCGGGGGTGAATAATTCACCCCTCCACTTT.

The CDR3 DNA reads as TGTGCCAGCAGTCTTCTGGAGACCCAGTACTTC. It encodes CASSLLETQYF. V is TRBV11-2 and J is TRBJ2-5; D uncertain. Trimming removed 6 bases from V and 5 bases from J, with 7 bases in between. The CDR3 contains 11 residues. Looked up from germline, CDR1 is SGHAT and CDR2 is FQNNGV.

CDR3 protein: CASSTGVGYTF. For the CDR3, the DNA is TGTGCCAGTAGTACAGGGGTCGGCTACACCTTC. V usage is TRBV19 and J usage is TRBJ1-2; D might be TRBD1 (6 bases). V was trimmed by 4 bases and J by 8 bases, leaving 8 bases between them. This CDR3 has 11 amino acids. Germline V CDR1 and CDR2: LNHDA, SQIVND (reference sequence).

The V call is TRBV27, the J call TRBJ1-4; tentative D call: TRBD1 (5 bases). CDR3 size: 17 residues. From germline, CDR1 is MNHEY and CDR2 SMNVEV (reference sequence). V was pared by 0 bases and J by 0 bases, with 11 bases between. The DNA for the CDR3 is TGTGCCAGCAGTTTATCTATTCGAGGGGCAACTAATGAAAAACTGTTTTTT. Translation gives CASSLSIRGATNEKLFF.

V usage is TRBV7-8 and J usage is TRBJ1-5; no definite D call. V was trimmed by 4 bases and J by 2 bases, leaving 6 bases between them. This CDR3 region has 13 residues. Germline CDR1 SGHVS, CDR2 FQNEAQ. The CDR3 nucleotides are TGTGCCAGCAGCTCAGGCGGCAATCAGCCCCAGCATTTT. Translating gives CASSSGGNQPQHF.

This clone was recorded only once. The rearrangement links TRBV18 to TRBJ1-1; D is unclear. Trimming cost V 2 bases and J 6 bases, with 19 bases left between them. The germline V gene has CDR1 KGHSH and CDR2 LQKENI. The CDR3 totals 16 residues. The CDR3 region is CASSPASQTHVAEAFF. The DNA of the CDR3 is TGTGCCAGCTCACCAGCCTCCCAAACCCATGTGGCTGAAGCTTTCTTT.

J is TRBJ2-3 and V is TRBV5-6; TRBD1 is a possible D gene (5 bases). Germline V CDR1 and CDR2: SGHDT, YYEEEE. The CDR3 consists of 15 residues. Trimming took 2 bases from V and 6 from J, leaving 16 bases between them. CDR3 DNA: TGTGCCAGCAGCTTCAGATCTGGGGCCCAGGATACGCAGTATTTT. Translating gives CASSFRSGAQDTQYF. Full variable domain (outside the CDR3, taken from reference TRBV5-6 and TRBJ2-3): DAGVTQSPTHLIKTRGQQVTLRCSPKSGHDTVSWYQQALGQGPQFIFQYYEEEERQRGNFPDRFSGHQFPNYSSELNVNALLLGDSALYLCASSFRSGAQDTQYFGPGTRLTVL.

Only a few counts were recorded for this clone. The chain has TRBV7-9 and TRBJ2-2, with D uncertain. V was pared by 2 bases and J by 2 bases, with 6 bases between. Germline V CDR1 and CDR2: SEHNR, FQNEAQ (reference sequence). The CDR3 is 14 residues long. CDR3 amino acids: CASSLRTNTGELFF. The CDR3 DNA follows: TGTGCCAGCAGCTTAAGGACCAACACCGGGGAGCTGTTTTTT.

This clone was detected a few times. CDR3 sequence reads: CASSELGSGLETQYF. The CDR3 DNA reads as TGTGCCAGCAGTGAATTAGGTAGTGGTTTGGAGACCCAGTACTTC. V and J are TRBV25-1 and TRBJ2-5; no clear D. The CDR3 is made up of 15 amino acids. Germline assignment: CDR1 MGHDK and CDR2 SYGVNS. Deletions cut 1 base from V and 5 bases from J, with 14 bases between.

The chain recombines TRBV19 with TRBJ1-2; D is undetermined. Germline assignment: CDR1 LNHDA and CDR2 SQIVND (reference sequence). V gave up 6 bases and J gave up 4 bases, with 12 bases separating them. The CDR3 length is 13 residues. The CDR3 nucleotides are TGTGCCAGTAGCCTCGAGAGGAGCTATGGCTACACCTTC. Protein: CASSLERSYGYTF.

V usage is TRBV28 and J usage is TRBJ1-4; D call uncertain. Germline CDR1 MDHEN, CDR2 SYDVKM. This CDR3 region has 14 residues. The V end was cut by 3 bases, the J end by 8 bases, with 13 bases between. The CDR3 region is CASSFRQVGEKLFF. Written as DNA, the CDR3 is TGTGCCAGCAGTTTTAGGCAGGTTGGCGAAAAACTGTTTTTT.

The chain recombines TRBV18 with TRBJ1-6; 9 positions agree with TRBD1. V lost 5 bases to trimming and J lost 7 bases; unmatched junction nucleotides: 6. This CDR3 has 15 amino acids. CDR1 and CDR2 (germline): KGHSH, LQKENI. CDR3 DNA sequence: TGTGCCAGCTCAAGCCGGGACAGGGTCAATTCACCCCTCCACTTT. This codes for CASSSRDRVNSPLHF.

This clone showed up just once. This chain connects TRBV7-2 to TRBJ1-6; possibly TRBD1 for D (5 bases). From germline, CDR1 is SGHTA and CDR2 FQGNSA. V dropped 1 base and J dropped 5 bases, with 9 bases sitting between them. The CDR3 length is 15 residues. In DNA form, the CDR3 reads TGTGCCAGCAGCTTAGTGACAGCTAATAATTCACCCCTCCACTTT. Amino acids: CASSLVTANNSPLHF.

The chain has TRBV27 and TRBJ2-7, with 10 bases aligning to TRBD2. The trim removed 0 bases at V and 4 bases at J, leaving 3 bases unmatched. Looked up from germline, CDR1 is MNHEY and CDR2 is SMNVEV (reference sequence). This CDR3 is 15 amino acids long. CDR3 in DNA: TGTGCCAGCAGTTTATCTCCTAGCGGGAGTTACGAGCAGTACTTC. Protein product: CASSLSPSGSYEQYF.

The chain joins TRBV5-1 to TRBJ1-1; 7 bases map to TRBD1. There are 15 residues in the CDR3. The V gene's germline CDR1 is SGHRS and CDR2 YFSETQ. With 4 bases clipped from V and 3 bases from J, the junction kept 9 bases outside the gene matches. CDR3 region: CASSPTTGIYTEAFF. The DNA for the CDR3 is TGCGCCAGCAGCCCCACGACAGGGATCTACACTGAAGCTTTCTTT.

The chain carries TRBV7-9 and TRBJ1-4; D is undetermined. In germline, CDR1 is SEHNR, CDR2 FQNEAQ (reference sequence). The CDR3 extends over 11 amino acids. The V end was cut by 5 bases, the J end by 8 bases, with 6 bases between. The CDR3 here is CASSREEKLFF. The CDR3 coding sequence is TGTGCCAGCAGCCGAGAGGAAAAACTGTTTTTT.

The V and J genes are TRBV10-3 and TRBJ2-2; 15 bases agree with TRBD2. Germline values: CDR1 ENHRY, CDR2 SYGVKD. The CDR3 has 20 residues. V shed 0 bases and J 6 bases; nucleotides not matched to a gene: 11. The CDR3 DNA is TGTGCCATCAGTGAGTCTATCCTTGGACTAGCGGGAGGGCCGTCCGGGGAGCTGTTTTTT. This translates into CAISESILGLAGGPSGELFF.

The chain recombines TRBV19 with TRBJ2-3; 9 bases agree with TRBD2. The trim removed 6 bases at V and 1 base at J, leaving 5 bases unmatched. CDR1 LNHDA and CDR2 SQIVND come from the germline V gene (reference sequence). The CDR3 extends over 15 amino acids. In DNA form, the CDR3 reads TGTGCCAGTAGGCTCAGACTAGCGGGCACAGATACGCAGTATTTT. It yields the protein CASRLRLAGTDTQYF.

The chain recombines TRBV5-1 with TRBJ2-4; 10 positions match TRBD2. The V segment lost 0 bases and the J segment 0 bases; nucleotides outside the gene matches: 6. Germline values: CDR1 SGHRS, CDR2 YFSETQ. The CDR3 is made up of 18 amino acids. CDR3 coding DNA: TGCGCCAGCAGCTTGGTAGCTAGCGGGAGTTCAGCCAAAAACATTCAGTACTTC. Its translation is CASSLVASGSSAKNIQYF. Full variable domain (outside the CDR3, taken from reference TRBV5-1 and TRBJ2-4): KAGVTQTPRYLIKTRGQQVTLSCSPISGHRSVSWYQQTPGQGLQFLFEYFSETQRNKGNFPGRFSGRQFSNSRSEMNVSTLELGDSALYLCASSLVASGSSAKNIQYFGAGTRLSVL.

This chain links TRBV5-6 with TRBJ2-7; a possible D gene is TRBD2 (7 bases). The CDR3 is 16 amino acids. Per the germline V gene, CDR1 is SGHDT and CDR2 is YYEEEE. V shed 3 bases and J shed 0 bases, with 16 bases lying between them. The CDR3: CASSSKGGGASYEQYF. The CDR3 nucleotides read TGTGCCAGCAGCTCGAAGGGGGGAGGGGCCTCCTACGAGCAGTACTTC. The entire variable domain, with the rest obtained from reference TRBV5-6 and TRBJ2-7, is as follows: DAGVTQSPTHLIKTRGQQVTLRCSPKSGHDTVSWYQQALGQGPQFIFQYYEEEERQRGNFPDRFSGHQFPNYSSELNVNALLLGDSALYLCASSSKGGGASYEQYFGPGTRLTVT.

This chain connects TRBV9 to TRBJ1-3; no firm D call. Looked up from germline, CDR1 is SGDLS and CDR2 is YYNGEE. Trimming left V 3 bases short and J 0 bases short, with 13 bases between. The CDR3 is made up of 16 amino acids. This chain's CDR3 is CASSGGSPFSGNTIYF. As DNA, the CDR3 is TGTGCCAGCAGCGGAGGCAGCCCTTTCTCTGGAAACACCATATATTTT.

V gene TRBV18 combines with J gene TRBJ1-4; TRBD1 matches at 10 bases. CDR1 and CDR2 from the germline V gene are KGHSH and LQKENI. The CDR3 has 18 amino acids. The J segment lost 0 bases and the V segment lost 3 bases, leaving 7 bases of the junction unmatched. CDR3 in DNA: TGTGCCAGCTCACCGGGGGACAGGGGAGTTGCAACTAATGAAAAACTGTTTTTT. It yields the protein CASSPGDRGVATNEKLFF.

This clone was seen more than once but under ten times. The CDR3 spells CASSQGYGNTIYF. CDR3 DNA sequence: TGTGCCAGCAGCCAAGGATACGGAAACACCATATATTTT. The gene calls are TRBV4-2 and TRBJ1-3; D call uncertain. The CDR3 has 13 amino acids. Trimming removed 1 base from V and 4 bases from J, with 5 bases in between. CDR1 and CDR2 (germline): LGHNA, YNFKEQ.

The rearrangement joins TRBV25-1 to TRBJ1-1; D ambiguous. CDR1 is MGHDK and CDR2 is SYGVNS in the germline V gene. Deletions cut 4 bases from V and 1 base from J, with 13 bases between. This CDR3 spans 15 amino acids. DNA for the CDR3: TGTGCCAGCAGTGGAACAAGGGCTAAGAACACTGAAGCTTTCTTT. Residues: CASSGTRAKNTEAFF.

The genes are TRBV25-1 and TRBJ2-5; perhaps TRBD1 as D (6 bases). Germline lookup yields CDR1 MGHDK and CDR2 SYGVNS. The CDR3 is 13 residues long. The germline V and J ends were trimmed by 3 bases and 6 bases, with 11 bases remaining between them. The CDR3, as DNA: TGTGCCAGCAGTGACGACAGGAGGCAGACCCAGTACTTC. Amino acid sequence: CASSDDRRQTQYF.

The chain has TRBV19 and TRBJ1-1; D uncertain. The germline V and J ends were trimmed by 6 bases and 3 bases, with 14 bases remaining between them. The CDR3 totals 14 residues. Per the germline V gene, CDR1 is LNHDA and CDR2 is SQIVND (reference sequence). The chain's CDR3 is CASSPGGFYTEAFF. The CDR3 DNA follows: TGTGCCAGTAGCCCAGGAGGGTTCTACACTGAAGCTTTCTTT.

The V call is TRBV27, the J call TRBJ2-3; no clear D. From germline, CDR1 is MNHEY and CDR2 SMNVEV (reference sequence). This CDR3 region has 14 residues. V dropped 3 bases and J dropped 4 bases, with 11 bases sitting between them. CDR3 in amino acids: CASSFSLSADTQYF. For the CDR3, the DNA is TGTGCCAGCAGTTTCTCCCTAAGTGCAGATACGCAGTATTTT.